One and the same sample provided the 18 T cell receptor beta chains below, sequenced in a study of T cell responses to AZD1222 COVID-19 vaccine. Assay: immunoSEQ multiplex PCR; the TCRdb copy retains only in-frame clones and omits some. In the table there are 140,000 or so clones, around 90% of which are singletons. Sequenced material: peripheral blood, taken 28 days after the second dose of the MenACWY control vaccine. The source is an adult who received the MenACWY meningococcal vaccine as a control.

This clone has a single count. V usage is TRBV5-1 and J usage is TRBJ1-6, with D maybe TRBD1 (6 bases). The CDR3 is made up of 16 amino acids. V dropped 4 bases and J dropped 7 bases, with 18 bases sitting between them. In germline, CDR1 is SGHRS, CDR2 YFSETQ. DNA for the CDR3: TGCGCCAGCAGCCCCGGAGGTTGGAGGGGGAATTCACCCCTCCACTTT. As protein: CASSPGGWRGNSPLHF.

This chain joins TRBV5-4 and TRBJ1-2, with 7 bases fitting TRBD1. This CDR3 is 13 amino acids long. Germline CDR1 and CDR2: SGHNT and YYREEE (reference sequence). V lost 3 bases, J lost 7 bases, and 6 bases stayed unmatched. CDR3 sequence: CASSSQGYGGYTF. The CDR3 bases are TGTGCCAGCAGCTCACAGGGGTATGGTGGCTACACCTTC.

This chain connects TRBV18 to TRBJ1-2, with D tentatively TRBD1 (5 bases). This CDR3 is 15 amino acids long. V dropped 1 base and J dropped 6 bases, with 15 bases sitting between them. The germline V gene encodes CDR1 KGHSH and CDR2 LQKENI. DNA of the CDR3: TGTGCCAGCTCACCACGTCCAGGCCTCAGGGATGGCTACACCTTC. It specifies CASSPRPGLRDGYTF.

This chain uses TRBV7-2 with TRBJ2-1; TRBD2 might be the D (5 bases). V lost 7 bases and J lost 7, with 17 bases in between. The CDR3 spans 14 residues. CDR1 SGHTA and CDR2 FQGNSA come from the germline V gene. Written as DNA, the CDR3 is TGTGCCAGCACCCCCCCGGCGGGTTGGAATGAGCAGTTCTTC. It specifies CASTPPAGWNEQFF.

The gene calls are TRBV7-9 and TRBJ1-2, with unresolved D. The CDR3 has 15 amino acids. Germline V gene data show CDR1 as SEHNR and CDR2 as FQNEAQ (reference sequence). V was clipped by 0 bases and J by 5 bases, with 13 bases between them. The CDR3 region has the DNA TGTGCCAGCAGCTTAGCAGTCAGCGTTTCTTATGGCTACACCTTC. As protein: CASSLAVSVSYGYTF.

The V call is TRBV28, the J call TRBJ2-3; 12 positions match TRBD2. Germline lookup yields CDR1 MDHEN and CDR2 SYDVKM. V trimming: 3 bases; J trimming: 7 bases; junction bases outside the gene matches: 5. This CDR3 has 15 residues. CDR3 bases: TGTGCCAGCAGTTTGACTAGCGGGAGCAGGAATACGCAGTATTTT. Encoded protein: CASSLTSGSRNTQYF.

In its sample, this clone was seen once. The chain combines TRBV7-2 with TRBJ2-1, with 7 bases identical to TRBD1. With 5 bases clipped from V and 3 bases from J, the junction kept 7 bases outside the gene matches. From germline, CDR1 is SGHTA and CDR2 FQGNSA. The CDR3 runs 15 residues. CDR3 bases: TGTGCCAGCAGCAGCCTAGGGGACAGCTACAATGAGCAGTTCTTC. Protein sequence: CASSSLGDSYNEQFF.

This chain connects TRBV3-1 (or the pseudogene TRBV3-2) to TRBJ2-3; 9 nucleotides align to TRBD2. CDR3 size: 15 residues. Germline CDR1 and CDR2: LGHDT and YNNKEL (reference sequence). Trimming took 4 bases from V and 2 from J; bases not matched to a gene: 4. Here the CDR3 DNA reads TGTGCCAGCAGCCCCAGCGGGGGGTCCACAGATACGCAGTATTTT. It yields the protein CASSPSGGSTDTQYF.

The genes are TRBV4-3 and TRBJ1-3; D unresolved. Germline values: CDR1 LGHNA, CDR2 YSLEER. V shed 4 bases and J shed 0 bases, with 13 bases lying between them. CDR3 size: 16 residues. Here the CDR3 reads CASSPNPRFSGNTIYF. CDR3 coding DNA: TGCGCCAGCAGCCCGAACCCCAGATTCTCTGGAAACACCATATATTTT.

This clone was counted only a few times. The gene calls are TRBV24-1 and TRBJ2-3; weak D call: TRBD2 (6 bases). Germline lookup yields CDR1 KGHDR and CDR2 SFDVKD. There are 18 residues in the CDR3. Trimming stripped 4 bases from V and 0 bases from J, with 19 bases between. The CDR3 DNA is TGTGCCACCAGTGAGGGGGATCAGTGGGGGGAGAGCACAGATACGCAGTATTTT. It specifies CATSEGDQWGESTDTQYF.

V is TRBV7-9 and J is TRBJ1-5; D uncertain. The CDR3 covers 11 residues. V dropped 1 base and J dropped 11 bases, with 6 bases sitting between them. The germline CDR1 and CDR2 sequences are SEHNR and FQNEAQ (reference sequence). CDR3 in DNA: TGTGCCAGCAGCTTAGGCGGGGCCCAGCATTTT. Its translation is CASSLGGAQHF.

The genes are TRBV5-5 and TRBJ2-7; 7 positions agree with TRBD2. The CDR3 covers 15 residues. Germline values: CDR1 SGHKS, CDR2 YYEKEE (reference sequence). V lost 0 bases, J lost 2 bases, and 5 bases stayed unmatched. As DNA, the CDR3 is TGTGCCAGCAGCTTGGGGGGAGGGACGGCCTACGAGCAGTACTTC. Protein sequence: CASSLGGGTAYEQYF.

The CDR3 sequence: CASGETGGNTEAFF. For the CDR3, the DNA is TGCGCCAGCGGAGAAACAGGGGGGAACACTGAAGCTTTCTTT. J is TRBJ1-1 and V is TRBV4-1; 8 nucleotides line up with TRBD1. The V gene end was trimmed by 8 bases and the J gene end by 1 base; junction bases not matched to a gene: 6. The CDR3 sequence is 14 residues long. Germline-derived CDR1 and CDR2 are MGHRA and YSYEKL.

This chain connects TRBV4-1 to TRBJ2-3; D unclear. This CDR3 contains 17 residues. Trimming pared 0 bases from V and 2 bases from J, leaving 15 bases between. CDR1 and CDR2 (germline): MGHRA, YSYEKL. The CDR3 sequence: CASSQDRGSTTTDTQYF. The CDR3 region has the DNA TGCGCCAGCAGCCAAGATCGTGGCAGTACCACCACAGATACGCAGTATTTT.

The J gene is TRBJ1-5, the V gene TRBV5-5, with TRBD1 identical over 7 bases. The ends lost 1 base at V and 7 bases at J; junction bases unmatched: 2. Germline V gene data show CDR1 as SGHKS and CDR2 as YYEKEE (reference sequence). The CDR3 loop spans 13 amino acids. DNA for the CDR3: TGTGCCAGCAGCTTGCAGGGGGGGCAGCCCCAGCATTTT. The encoded protein is CASSLQGGQPQHF.

This clone has only one observation. This rearrangement joins TRBV5-1 to TRBJ1-1, with TRBD1 identical over 10 bases. This CDR3 contains 16 residues. V shed 2 bases and J 1 base; nucleotides not matched to a gene: 5. CDR1 is SGHRS and CDR2 is YFSETQ in the germline V gene. CDR3 amino acids: CASSLSGQGENTEAFF. The CDR3 DNA sequence: TGCGCCAGCAGCTTATCCGGACAGGGGGAGAACACTGAAGCTTTCTTT.

V usage is TRBV4-1 and J usage is TRBJ1-6; tentative D call: TRBD1 (5 bases). V was cut by 4 bases and J by 7 bases, with 11 bases left in between. The CDR3 loop spans 14 amino acids. Looked up from germline, CDR1 is MGHRA and CDR2 is YSYEKL. The CDR3 protein is CASSRDSENSPLHF. The DNA for the CDR3 is TGCGCCAGCAGCCGGGACTCAGAGAATTCACCCCTCCACTTT.

This clone appeared a single time. The CDR3 loop is CATSDNRVLYNEQFF. The DNA for the CDR3 is TGTGCCACCAGTGATAACAGGGTCCTGTACAATGAGCAGTTCTTC. The chain carries TRBV24-1 and TRBJ2-1, with a weak D call TRBD1 (6 bases). The CDR3 contains 15 residues. The germline V gene has CDR1 KGHDR and CDR2 SFDVKD. Trimming removed 3 bases from V and 4 bases from J, with 12 bases in between.